The source of this T cell receptor (beta chain) is a study of control samples from healthy donors and cancer patients. Assay: immunoSEQ multiplex PCR; the TCRdb copy retains only in-frame clones and omits some. The sample records approximately 150,000 clones, about nine tenths being singletons. Germline lookup yields CDR1 SGDLS and CDR2 YYNGEE. The CDR3 has 15 residues. Unmatched junction bases numbered 4, after V lost 0 bases and J lost 4 bases. V usage is TRBV9 and J usage is TRBJ2-1, with 7 bases identical to TRBD2. The specimen sequenced was blood. The sequence derives from a man aged 25 to 40 in good health. The CDR3 sequence is CASSVGLAAYNEQFF. Written as DNA, the CDR3 is TGTGCCAGCAGCGTAGGGCTAGCGGCATACAATGAGCAGTTCTTC. The variable domain in full, completed from reference TRBV9 and TRBJ2-1, reads DSGVTQTPKHLITATGQRVTLRCSPRSGDLSVYWYQQSLDQGLQFLIQYYNGEERAKGNILERFSAQQFPDLHSELNLSSLELGDSALYFCASSVGLAAYNEQFFGPGTRLTVL.